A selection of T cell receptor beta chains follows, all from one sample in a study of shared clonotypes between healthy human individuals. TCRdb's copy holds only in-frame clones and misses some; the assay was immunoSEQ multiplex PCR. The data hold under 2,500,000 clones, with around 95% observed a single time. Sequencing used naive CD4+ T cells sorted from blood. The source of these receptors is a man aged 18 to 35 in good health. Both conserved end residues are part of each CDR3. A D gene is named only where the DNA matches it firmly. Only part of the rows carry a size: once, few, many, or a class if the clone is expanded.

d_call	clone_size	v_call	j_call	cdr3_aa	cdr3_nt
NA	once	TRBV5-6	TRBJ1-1	CASSNPTVNTEAFF	TGTGCCAGCAGCAATCCCACAGTAAACACTGAAGCTTTCTTT
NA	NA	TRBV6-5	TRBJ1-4	CASNIRGGQREKLFF	TGTGCCAGCAATATCCGGGGGGGGCAGAGGGAAAAACTGTTTTTT
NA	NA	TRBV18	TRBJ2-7	CASSLSTPLEQYF	TGTGCCAGCTCACTAAGCACTCCCCTCGAGCAGTACTTC
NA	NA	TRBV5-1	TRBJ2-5	CASSLWFQETQYF	TGCGCCAGCAGCTTGTGGTTCCAAGAGACCCAGTACTTC
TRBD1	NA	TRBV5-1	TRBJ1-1	CASSLNRGLHTEAFF	TGCGCCAGCAGCTTGAACAGGGGGCTTCACACTGAAGCTTTCTTT
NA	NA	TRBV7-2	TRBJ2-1	CASSPSSRNNEQFF	TGTGCCAGCAGCCCATCGTCGAGAAACAATGAGCAGTTCTTC
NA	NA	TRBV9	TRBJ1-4	CASSVGPGGQGEKLFF	TGTGCCAGCAGCGTCGGACCTGGGGGTCAGGGGGAAAAACTGTTTTTT
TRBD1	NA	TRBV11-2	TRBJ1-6	CASSLDPGGGNSPLHF	TGTGCCAGCAGCTTAGATCCAGGGGGTGGGAATTCACCCCTCCACTTT
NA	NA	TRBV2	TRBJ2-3	CASSSRASTDTQYF	TGTGCCAGCAGTTCCCGGGCTAGCACAGATACGCAGTATTTT
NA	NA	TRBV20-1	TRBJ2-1	CSARDREQFF	TGCAGTGCTAGAGACAGGGAGCAGTTCTTC
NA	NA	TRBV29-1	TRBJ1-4	CSVGRGGGEKLFF	TGCAGCGTTGGCCGTGGAGGTGGTGAAAAACTGTTTTTT
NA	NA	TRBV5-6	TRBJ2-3	CASSLRTRTDTQYF	TGTGCCAGCAGCTTGAGAACCCGCACAGATACGCAGTATTTT
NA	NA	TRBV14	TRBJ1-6	CASSKKRGVNNSPLHF	TGTGCCAGCAGCAAGAAGCGAGGGGTCAATAATTCACCCCTCCACTTT
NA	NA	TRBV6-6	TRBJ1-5	CASSQMVRNQPQHF	TGTGCCAGCAGCCAAATGGTTCGCAATCAGCCCCAGCATTTT
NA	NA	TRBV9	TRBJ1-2	CASSGKGAGSIYGYTF	TGTGCCAGCAGCGGAAAAGGGGCAGGGAGCATCTATGGCTACACCTTC
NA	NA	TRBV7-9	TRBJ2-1	CASSLEATREQFF	TGTGCCAGCAGCTTAGAGGCCACACGTGAGCAGTTCTTC
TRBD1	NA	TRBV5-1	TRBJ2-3	CASSPRQGIPDTQYF	TGCGCCAGCAGTCCGAGACAGGGGATTCCAGATACGCAGTATTTT
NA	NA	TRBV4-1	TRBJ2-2	CASSQDRGLPNTGELFF	TGCGCCAGCAGCCAAGATAGGGGGTTGCCGAACACCGGGGAGCTGTTTTTT
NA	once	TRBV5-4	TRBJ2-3	CASSLENTDTQYF	TGTGCCAGCAGCTTGGAAAATACAGATACGCAGTATTTT
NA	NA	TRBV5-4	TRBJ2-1	CASSQDSTSYNEQFF	TGTGCCAGCAGCCAGGACTCGACCTCCTACAATGAGCAGTTCTTC
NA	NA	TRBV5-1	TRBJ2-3	CASSLTGLADTQYF	TGCGCCAGCAGCTTGACAGGGTTGGCAGATACGCAGTATTTT
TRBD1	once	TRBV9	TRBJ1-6	CASSPSRSGQGDYNSPLHF	TGTGCCAGCAGCCCAAGTCGTTCCGGACAGGGGGACTATAATTCACCCCTCCACTTT
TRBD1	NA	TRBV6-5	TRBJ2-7	CAGHSGTGGRYEQYF	TGTGCCGGTCACTCCGGGACAGGGGGAAGATACGAGCAGTACTTC
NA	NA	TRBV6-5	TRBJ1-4	CASSSPGAGEKLFF	TGTGCCAGCAGTTCCCCAGGGGCTGGTGAAAAACTGTTTTTT
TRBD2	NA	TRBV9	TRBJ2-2	CASSALAGKFTGELFF	TGTGCCAGCAGCGCGCTAGCGGGGAAGTTCACCGGGGAGCTGTTTTTT
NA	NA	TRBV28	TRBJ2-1	CASTSRDRPYNEQFF	TGTGCCAGTACTAGCCGGGACAGACCCTACAATGAGCAGTTCTTC
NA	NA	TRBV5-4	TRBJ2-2	CASSLSQGYTGELFF	TGTGCCAGCAGCTTGTCGCAGGGCTACACCGGGGAGCTGTTTTTT
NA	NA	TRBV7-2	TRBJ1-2	CASSLSSAYTF	TGTGCCAGCAGCTTATCTTCGGCGTACACCTTC
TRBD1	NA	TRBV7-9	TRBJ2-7	CASSSWTGGAYEQYF	TGTGCCAGCAGCTCATGGACAGGGGGCGCCTACGAGCAGTACTTC
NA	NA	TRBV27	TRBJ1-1	CASSAIDSSNTEAFF	TGTGCCAGCAGCGCCATAGACAGCTCGAACACTGAAGCTTTCTTT
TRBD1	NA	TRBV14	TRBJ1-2	CASSPGTGPYGYTF	TGTGCCAGCAGCCCGGGGACAGGGCCCTATGGCTACACCTTC
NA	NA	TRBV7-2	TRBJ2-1	CASSSAVGLEQFF	TGTGCCAGCAGCTCAGCCGTCGGGCTCGAGCAGTTCTTC
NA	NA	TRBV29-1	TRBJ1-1	CSVGLRRDTEAFF	TGCAGCGTTGGTCTAAGGCGTGACACTGAAGCTTTCTTT
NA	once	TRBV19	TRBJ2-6	CASSIGVSGANVLTF	TGTGCCAGTAGTATCGGCGTCTCTGGGGCCAACGTCCTGACTTTC
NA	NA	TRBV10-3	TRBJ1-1	CAISDQQGRTEAFF	TGTGCCATCAGTGATCAACAGGGACGGACTGAAGCTTTCTTT
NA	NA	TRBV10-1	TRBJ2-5	CASSGPGPRETQYF	TGCGCCAGCAGTGGCCCGGGACCAAGGGAGACCCAGTACTTC
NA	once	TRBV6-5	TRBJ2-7	CASSYVNEQYF	TGTGCCAGCAGTTACGTAAACGAGCAGTACTTC